A single sample is the source of the 30 T cell receptor beta chains below, sequenced in a study of blood T cell repertoires in COVID-19. The table came from immunoSEQ multiplex PCR; TCRdb's copy has only in-frame clones and leaves some out. The table includes nearly 200,000 clones, around nine tenths detected once. The sample taken for sequencing was peripheral blood. Receptors originate from a woman in her thirties or forties who had recovered from COVID-19.

This chain joins TRBV6-5 and TRBJ2-1, with D tentatively TRBD1 (5 bases). Trimming removed 4 bases from V and 7 bases from J, with 8 bases in between. This CDR3 contains 12 residues. Germline values: CDR1 MNHEY, CDR2 SVGAGI. CDR3 sequence reads: CASSSQGNEQFF. In DNA form, the CDR3 reads TGTGCCAGCAGTTCCCAGGGTAATGAGCAGTTCTTC.

The chain links TRBV15 to TRBJ2-2; 7 nucleotides align to TRBD1. V shed 0 bases, J shed 11 bases, and the junction held 6 bases outside the gene matches. CDR1 LNHNV and CDR2 YYDKDF come from the germline V gene (reference sequence). This CDR3 spans 14 amino acids. The CDR3 nucleotides read TGTGCCACCAGCAGAGATGGGGGACAGCCCGAGCTGTTTTTT. Residues: CATSRDGGQPELFF.

This clone was recorded at least ten times. This chain uses TRBV15 with TRBJ1-1; D might be TRBD1 (6 bases). The germline gives CDR1 LNHNV, CDR2 YYDKDF (reference sequence). The CDR3 extends over 13 amino acids. The germline V and J ends were trimmed by 5 bases and 7 bases, with 14 bases remaining between them. CDR3 region: CATSGGGGVEAFF. CDR3 nucleotides: TGTGCCACCAGCGGCGGGGGCGGGGTTGAAGCTTTCTTT.

V and J are TRBV6-6 and TRBJ1-1; 7 nucleotides align to TRBD1. V lost 6 bases and J lost 5; bases outside the gene matches: 9. Germline V gives CDR1 MNHNY, CDR2 SVGAGI (reference sequence). This CDR3 spans 14 amino acids. This chain's CDR3 is CASSSQTGRTEAFF. The CDR3 DNA follows: TGTGCCAGCAGCTCCCAGACAGGGAGGACTGAAGCTTTCTTT.

The V and J genes are TRBV7-2 and TRBJ1-5; D may be TRBD1 (5 bases). Germline CDR1 and CDR2: SGHTA and FQGNSA. This CDR3 comprises 15 residues. Trimming left V 1 base short and J 4 bases short, with 11 bases between. This chain's CDR3 is CASSLGLDRNQPQHF. The CDR3 DNA reads as TGTGCCAGCAGCTTAGGCCTCGACAGAAATCAGCCCCAGCATTTT.

The chain joins TRBV6-5 to TRBJ2-7, with D possibly TRBD2 on 6 matching bases. The length of the CDR3 is 14 residues. Germline V gene data show CDR1 as MNHEY and CDR2 as SVGAGI. Trimming cost V 10 bases and J 0 bases, with 16 bases left between them. The CDR3 sequence: CATKAGTASYEQYF. The CDR3, as DNA: TGTGCCACCAAGGCAGGGACTGCCTCCTACGAGCAGTACTTC.

The chain joins TRBV5-1 to TRBJ2-1; the match to TRBD1 covers 7 bases. The germline V gene encodes CDR1 SGHRS and CDR2 YFSETQ. V lost 0 bases to trimming and J lost 6 bases; unmatched junction nucleotides: 6. This CDR3 spans 15 amino acids. CDR3 region: CASSLETGLGNEQFF. CDR3 bases: TGCGCCAGCAGCTTGGAGACAGGGCTCGGCAATGAGCAGTTCTTC.

The chain joins TRBV30 to TRBJ2-2, with 7 positions matching TRBD1. The V gene end was trimmed by 1 base and the J gene end by 5 bases; junction bases not matched to a gene: 4. The CDR3 loop spans 14 amino acids. The germline CDR1 and CDR2 sequences are GTSNPN and SVGIG (reference sequence). CDR3 region: CAWSGQGETGELFF. Here the CDR3 DNA reads TGTGCCTGGAGTGGACAGGGAGAGACCGGGGAGCTGTTTTTT.

This chain connects TRBV10-3 to TRBJ2-2; 8 bases are a match to TRBD1. The germline CDR1 and CDR2 sequences are ENHRY and SYGVKD. This CDR3 region has 14 residues. V shed 6 bases, J shed 4 bases, and the junction held 4 bases outside the gene matches. CDR3 in amino acids: CAIRSGQGTGELFF. The CDR3 coding sequence is TGTGCCATCAGATCAGGACAGGGCACCGGGGAGCTGTTTTTT.

The chain carries TRBV3-1 (or the pseudogene TRBV3-2) and TRBJ2-3; 7 bases are shared with TRBD1. Looked up from germline, CDR1 is LGHDT and CDR2 is YNNKEL (reference sequence). The trim removed 4 bases at V and 0 bases at J, leaving 4 bases unmatched. The CDR3 runs 15 residues. CDR3 DNA: TGTGCCAGCAGCCCAGGGGGTGCTAGCACAGATACGCAGTATTTT. Translating it yields CASSPGGASTDTQYF.

V is TRBV9 and J is TRBJ2-2; the D is unclear. CDR1 is SGDLS, CDR2 YYNGEE, per germline. The V end was cut by 1 base, the J end by 5 bases, with 6 bases between. The CDR3 loop spans 13 amino acids. The CDR3 protein is CASSVTSTGELFF. In nucleotides, the CDR3 is TGTGCCAGCAGCGTAACTTCTACCGGGGAGCTGTTTTTT.

The V gene is TRBV3-1 (or the pseudogene TRBV3-2), the J gene TRBJ2-7; tentative D call: TRBD1 (5 bases). Trimming stripped 0 bases from V and 2 bases from J, with 11 bases between. Germline CDR1 and CDR2: LGHDT and YNNKEL (reference sequence). This CDR3 comprises 15 residues. CDR3 amino acids: CASSQDWQGPYEQYF. CDR3 nucleotide sequence: TGTGCCAGCAGCCAAGACTGGCAGGGTCCCTACGAGCAGTACTTC.

The CDR3 spells CASAPGQGGRKLFF. CDR3 in DNA: TGCGCCAGCGCACCGGGACAGGGAGGTCGAAAACTGTTTTTT. The V gene is TRBV23-1, the J gene TRBJ1-4, with 9 bases aligning to TRBD1. TRBV23-1 is an ORF, with its function uncertain. This CDR3 contains 14 residues. With V trimmed by 8 bases and J by 10 bases, 11 bases remained unmatched.

This clone was detected only once. The rearrangement links TRBV28 to TRBJ2-2, with 10 bases identical to TRBD1. The CDR3 is 15 residues long. CDR1 and CDR2 (germline): MDHEN, SYDVKM. Trimming took 6 bases from V and 6 from J; bases not matched to a gene: 7. The CDR3 DNA sequence: TGTGCCAGCAGCTGGGACAGGGGATCGGCCGGGGAGCTGTTTTTT. Translation gives CASSWDRGSAGELFF.

This chain links TRBV29-1 with TRBJ1-5; 8 bases align to TRBD1. The CDR3 extends over 13 amino acids. Germline V gene data show CDR1 as SQVTM and CDR2 as ANQGSEA. V shed 4 bases and J 4 bases; nucleotides not matched to a gene: 3. The CDR3 spells CSVADRENQPQHF. CDR3 in DNA: TGCAGCGTTGCGGACAGGGAAAATCAGCCCCAGCATTTT.

The chain combines TRBV15 with TRBJ2-7; 7 nucleotides align to TRBD1. V was clipped by 5 bases and J by 2 bases; unmatched bases: 3. The CDR3 contains 13 residues. Germline CDR1 and CDR2: LNHNV and YYDKDF (reference sequence). CDR3 DNA: TGTGCCACCAGCCCGACAGGGACCTACGAGCAGTACTTC. This encodes CATSPTGTYEQYF. Variable domain in full (rest from reference TRBV15 and TRBJ2-7): DAMVIQNPRYQVTQFGKPVTLSCSQTLNHNVMYWYQQKSSQAPKLLFHYYDKDFNNEADTPDNFQSRRPNTSFCFLDIRSPGLGDTAMYLCATSPTGTYEQYFGPGTRLTVT.

The chain is built from TRBV5-1 and TRBJ2-7; 7 bases fit TRBD1. The CDR3 is 15 residues long. In germline, CDR1 is SGHRS, CDR2 YFSETQ. With 0 bases clipped from V and 7 bases from J, the junction kept 10 bases outside the gene matches. Written as DNA, the CDR3 is TGCGCCAGCAGCTTGGATGGACAGGCCGTGAGGGAGCAGTACTTC. It specifies CASSLDGQAVREQYF.

The chain has TRBV12-3 or TRBV12-4 and TRBJ2-7, with D possibly matching TRBD2 (6 bases). V was shortened by 2 bases and J by 6 bases, with 11 bases between the two germline ends. CDR3 size: 13 residues. The chain's CDR3 is CASSLSQGGEQYF. Written as DNA, the CDR3 is TGTGCCAGCAGTTTAAGTCAGGGAGGCGAGCAGTACTTC.

The chain uses TRBV19 and TRBJ2-7, with TRBD2 as a possible D gene (5 bases). Trimming stripped 5 bases from V and 4 bases from J, with 15 bases between. This CDR3 is 14 amino acids long. Germline assignment: CDR1 LNHDA and CDR2 SQIVND (reference sequence). The CDR3 region has the DNA TGTGCCAGTAGTCTTAGGACGGACTTTTACGAGCAGTACTTC. This translates into CASSLRTDFYEQYF. Full variable domain (remainder filled in from reference TRBV19 and TRBJ2-7): DGGITQSPKYLFRKEGQNVTLSCEQNLNHDAMYWYRQDPGQGLRLIYYSQIVNDFQKGDIAEGYSVSREKKESFPLTVTSAQKNPTAFYLCASSLRTDFYEQYFGPGTRLTVT.

The chain uses TRBV28 and TRBJ2-7; a weak D match, TRBD1 (6 bases). The CDR3 totals 15 residues. Trimming pared 1 base from V and 5 bases from J, leaving 15 bases between. Germline values: CDR1 MDHEN, CDR2 SYDVKM. The CDR3 nucleotides are TGTGCCAGCAGTTTATATCAGGGGTTAGTCCACGAGCAGTACTTC. Protein: CASSLYQGLVHEQYF. The full variable domain, its missing parts supplied by reference TRBV28 and TRBJ2-7, is DVKVTQSSRYLVKRTGEKVFLECVQDMDHENMFWYRQDPGLGLRLIYFSYDVKMKEKGDIPEGYSVSREKKERFSLILESASTNQTSMYLCASSLYQGLVHEQYFGPGTRLTVT.

The CDR3 sequence is CATSDNSILEAFF. CDR3 DNA: TGTGCCACCAGTGATAACAGCATCCTTGAAGCTTTCTTT. The chain links TRBV24-1 to TRBJ1-1; unclear D gene. The V end lost 3 bases, the J end lost 7 bases, and 11 bases lay between the germline ends. The CDR3 totals 13 residues. CDR1 KGHDR and CDR2 SFDVKD come from the germline V gene.

V is TRBV4-3 and J is TRBJ1-1, with 7 bases that match TRBD1. Germline V gene lookup returns CDR1 LGHNA and CDR2 YSLEER. With 5 bases clipped from V and 1 base from J, the junction kept 4 bases outside the gene matches. This CDR3 has 14 residues. CDR3 sequence reads: CASSVGQENTEAFF. DNA for the CDR3: TGCGCCAGCAGCGTAGGACAGGAGAACACTGAAGCTTTCTTT.

This clone appeared a single time. The chain carries TRBV30 and TRBJ2-3; 13 bases line up with TRBD2. The V gene end was trimmed by 3 bases and the J gene end by 3 bases; junction bases not matched to a gene: 3. The CDR3 has 15 residues. Germline V gene lookup returns CDR1 GTSNPN and CDR2 SVGIG (reference sequence). CDR3 in DNA: TGTGCCTGGAGCGCGGGACTAGCGGGAACAGATACGCAGTATTTT. This translates into CAWSAGLAGTDTQYF.

On this clone itself: The junction and the germline gene differ at one end; a read error may be behind it. The genes are TRBV6-1 and TRBJ1-1; D is undetermined. Per germline, CDR1 MNHNS and CDR2 SASEGT. The CDR3 covers 12 residues. The CDR3 region is CASSDEGRTPPF. The CDR3, as DNA: TGTGCCAGCAGTGATGAGGGCAGAACTCCCCCATTT.

The gene calls are TRBV9 and TRBJ2-2, with D maybe TRBD2 (6 bases). The CDR3 sequence is 16 residues long. The V gene lost 0 bases and the J gene lost 3 bases, with 12 bases spanning the gap. CDR1 is SGDLS and CDR2 is YYNGEE in the germline V gene. The CDR3 region has the DNA TGTGCCAGCAGCGTAGGTCCCGGGGAGGACACCGGGGAGCTGTTTTTT. It specifies CASSVGPGEDTGELFF.

The J gene is TRBJ2-5, the V gene TRBV4-3; D perhaps matches TRBD1 (6 bases). Germline V gene data show CDR1 as LGHNA and CDR2 as YSLEER. V lost 4 bases and J lost 7, with 19 bases in between. CDR3 size: 15 residues. DNA for the CDR3: TGCGCCAGCAGCCTTGGAAATGGGCCGACAGGGACCCAGTACTTC. Translating it yields CASSLGNGPTGTQYF.

The CDR3 loop is CASSWDRANTEAFF. The CDR3 DNA follows: TGTGCCAGCAGCTGGGACAGGGCTAACACTGAAGCTTTCTTT. This sequence joins TRBV5-6 and TRBJ1-1, with 9 positions matching TRBD1. CDR1 and CDR2 (germline): SGHDT, YYEEEE. CDR3 size: 14 residues. Trimming removed 3 bases from V and 2 bases from J; junction bases left unmatched: 2.

The rearrangement joins TRBV19 to TRBJ1-2; TRBD1 is a possible D gene (6 bases). With 6 bases removed from V and 4 bases from J, the gap between germline ends came to 18 bases. CDR1 is LNHDA and CDR2 is SQIVND in the germline V gene (reference sequence). The CDR3 extends over 15 amino acids. CDR3 sequence: CASSTTHRASYGYTF. The DNA for the CDR3 is TGTGCCAGTAGCACCACCCACAGGGCCTCCTATGGCTACACCTTC.

Concerning this clone: One junction end disagrees with the germline gene, perhaps due to a read error. This sequence joins TRBV25-1 and TRBJ2-6; TRBD1 matches 7 bases. Germline loops: CDR1 MGHDK, CDR2 SYGVNS. The CDR3 spans 17 residues. CDR3 sequence reads: CEGTGTANFSGANVLTF. CDR3 sequence (DNA): TGCGAAGGAACCGGGACAGCCAATTTTTCTGGGGCCAACGTCCTGACTTTC.

The CDR3 sequence is CAWSALTSVQETQYF. The CDR3 DNA follows: TGTGCCTGGAGTGCCCTGACTAGCGTACAAGAGACCCAGTACTTC. The chain employs TRBV30 and TRBJ2-5; 8 bases are shared with TRBD2. Looked up from germline, CDR1 is GTSNPN and CDR2 is SVGIG (reference sequence). V shed 1 base, J shed 2 bases, and the junction held 6 bases outside the gene matches. This CDR3 is 15 amino acids long.